What follows is one T cell receptor beta chain and its context. This clonotype was seen at least ten times. Its binding antigen is unknown. Per-nucleotide qualities are absent, and no much larger clonotype sits a single base away. These data are taken from a study of molecular identifiers for immune sequencing clone quantification (dated by TCRdb to the late 2010s). In terms of the full investigation: In a replicate experiment, RNA from around 20,000 or 100,000 naive CD8 T cells was split into five aliquots, four of which were sequenced. This methods study benchmarked molecular-identifier clustering-based TCR repertoire sequencing (MIDCIRS) and TCR RNA copy counting, using CD8 T cells to do so. The paper's findings and limits, for the study overall: Modeling estimated around 3.2 recovered TCR RNA copies per cell, compared with about 10 by digital PCR, which implies roughly 30% capture efficiency. When barcode sub-clustering was not used, chimeric consensus sequences inflated TCR diversity, with chimeras reaching as high as 47%. Clones above 20 RNA copies held over 97% of molecules in CMV-specific effector cells but under 1% in naive cells. Naive libraries contained spiked-in Jurkat TCR RNA (approximately ten copies' worth), which is not part of the donor repertoire. Even against a background of approximately 1 million naive CD8 T cells, spiked-in Jurkat TCR RNA amounting to a single cell's worth was reported to be detectable. Identical TCR molecules sharing a barcode could cause highly expanded clone sizes to be underestimated.

The cysteine opens and the phenylalanine closes a CDR3 of 17 amino acids. Left in the record is the CDR3 DNA by itself, 51 bases read in frame from the first base. Ends trimmed: V by 1 base, J by 1 base; bases unmatched to a gene: 4. CDR1 and CDR2, per the germline V gene (reference sequence), are LNHNV and YYDKDF. Library generation was performed with PCR. Sequencing instrument: Illumina HiSeq 4000. Bulk TCR libraries were made following a previously described method, with the TCR primers given in Table S5. Purification of total RNA was performed with the Qiagen AllPrep DNA/RNA kit. Before any analysis, reads coming from multiple sequencing runs of the same library were combined into one pool. Regarding the original processing steps: Reads were retained only if their TCR constant sequence matched exactly, and those retained reads were trimmed to 150 nt and grouped according to their 12-nt molecular barcodes. Within each barcode group, reads were sub-clustered at a 15% Levenshtein threshold, and quality-weighted consensus sequences were built per RNA molecule. Non-functional sequences were excluded, and lower-count sequences lying one edit away from another sequence were also excluded. Based on a fit of two negative binomial distributions, barcode sub-clusters having less than 20% of the maximum read count were discarded. TCRdb handled the public reads itself, with Q25 trimming in fastp and clone calling in MiXCR, and kept productive beta chains. Each entry merges the rows of one CDR3 protein and shows their most common DNA and genes. These V and J calls are TCRdb output, not the study's own analysis. The sample data list about 23,000 distinct CDR3 sequences, and roughly 15% of these were observed just once. Of the sample, 0.95% to 1% is held by the ten largest clones.

Naive CD8 T cell libraries were made from around 20,000 to 1,000,000 sorted cells using 10%, 30% or 50% of purified RNA. On a BD FACSAria II, naive CD8 T cells were FACS-sorted as CD8+CD4-CCR7+CD45RA+ and collected into RLT Plus buffer. To test detection sensitivity, Jurkat RNA equal to ten TCR copies was added to samples of about 20,000-1,000,000 naive CD8 T cells. CD8 T cells were enriched with RosetteSep CD8+ T Cell Enrichment Cocktail and Ficoll-Paque, followed by ACK red cell lysis. The sequencing input was naive CD8+ T cells from blood, with Jurkat cell RNA spiked in. The cell subset or site label of this sample denotes: FACS-sorted CD8+CD4-CCR7+CD45RA+ naive T cells. Here the chain combines TRBV15 and TRBJ2-2, with 9 bases in between that match TRBD2. The sequence was obtained from a human donor in good health. Some libraries in this study had Jurkat cell RNA spiked in. Here is the DNA: TGTGCCACCAGCAGAGGAAGGACTAGCGAGAACACCGGGGAGCTGTTTTTT. Its amino acids are CATSRGRTSENTGELFF. Joined to the reference TRBV15 and TRBJ2-2 proteins, this CDR3 gives the full variable domain: DAMVIQNPRYQVTQFGKPVTLSCSQTLNHNVMYWYQQKSSQAPKLLFHYYDKDFNNEADTPDNFQSRRPNTSFCFLDIRSPGLGDTAMYLCATSRGRTSENTGELFFGEGSRLTVL.